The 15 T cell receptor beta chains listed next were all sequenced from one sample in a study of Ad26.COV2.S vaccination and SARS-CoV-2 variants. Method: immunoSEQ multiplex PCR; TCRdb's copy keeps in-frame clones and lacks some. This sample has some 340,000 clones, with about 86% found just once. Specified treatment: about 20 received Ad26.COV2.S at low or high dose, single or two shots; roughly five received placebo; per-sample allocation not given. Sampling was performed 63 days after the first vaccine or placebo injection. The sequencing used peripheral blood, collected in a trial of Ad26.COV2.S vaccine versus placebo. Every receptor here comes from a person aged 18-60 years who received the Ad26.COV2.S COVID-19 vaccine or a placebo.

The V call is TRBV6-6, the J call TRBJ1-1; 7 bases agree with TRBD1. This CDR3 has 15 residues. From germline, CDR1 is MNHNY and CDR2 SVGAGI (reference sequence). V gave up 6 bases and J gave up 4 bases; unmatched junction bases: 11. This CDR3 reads CASSSPSDRATEAFF. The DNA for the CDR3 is TGTGCCAGCAGCTCACCTTCCGACAGGGCCACTGAAGCTTTCTTT.

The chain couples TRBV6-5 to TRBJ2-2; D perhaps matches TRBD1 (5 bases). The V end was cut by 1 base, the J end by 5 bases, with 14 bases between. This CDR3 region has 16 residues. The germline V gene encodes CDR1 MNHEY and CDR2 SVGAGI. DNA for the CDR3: TGTGCCAGCAGTTACTGGGCACCCCAGGGAACCGGGGAGCTGTTTTTT. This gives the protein CASSYWAPQGTGELFF.

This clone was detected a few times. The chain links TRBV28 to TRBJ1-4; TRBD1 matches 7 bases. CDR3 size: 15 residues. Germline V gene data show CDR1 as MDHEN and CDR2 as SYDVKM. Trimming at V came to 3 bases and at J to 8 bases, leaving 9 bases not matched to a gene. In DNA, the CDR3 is TGTGCCAGCAGTTTCCTCACCGGGACAGTAGAAAAACTGTTTTTT. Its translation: CASSFLTGTVEKLFF.

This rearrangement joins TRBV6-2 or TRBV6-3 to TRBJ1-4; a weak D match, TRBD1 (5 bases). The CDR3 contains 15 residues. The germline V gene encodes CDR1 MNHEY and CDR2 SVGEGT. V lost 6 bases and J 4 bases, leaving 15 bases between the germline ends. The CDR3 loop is CASSSSGRFNEKLFF. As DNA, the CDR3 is TGTGCCAGCAGCTCCTCGGGACGGTTTAATGAAAAACTGTTTTTT.

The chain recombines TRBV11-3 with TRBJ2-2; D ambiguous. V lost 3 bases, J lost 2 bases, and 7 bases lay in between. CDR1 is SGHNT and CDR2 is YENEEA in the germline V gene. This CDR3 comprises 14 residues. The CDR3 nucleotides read TGTGCCAGCAGCTTTTGGGGAAACACCGGGGAGCTGTTTTTT. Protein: CASSFWGNTGELFF.

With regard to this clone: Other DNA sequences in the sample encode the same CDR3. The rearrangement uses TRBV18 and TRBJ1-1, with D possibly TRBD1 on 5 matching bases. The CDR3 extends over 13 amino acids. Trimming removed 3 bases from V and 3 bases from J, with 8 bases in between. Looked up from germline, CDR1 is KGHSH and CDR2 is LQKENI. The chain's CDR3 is CASSPQGDTEAFF. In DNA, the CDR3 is TGTGCCAGCTCACCCCAGGGTGACACTGAAGCTTTCTTT.

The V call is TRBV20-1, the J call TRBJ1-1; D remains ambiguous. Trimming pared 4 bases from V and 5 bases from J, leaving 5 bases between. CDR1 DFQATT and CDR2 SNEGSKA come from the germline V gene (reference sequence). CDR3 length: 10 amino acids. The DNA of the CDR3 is TGCAGTGCTATCGGGACTGAAGCTTTCTTT. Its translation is CSAIGTEAFF.

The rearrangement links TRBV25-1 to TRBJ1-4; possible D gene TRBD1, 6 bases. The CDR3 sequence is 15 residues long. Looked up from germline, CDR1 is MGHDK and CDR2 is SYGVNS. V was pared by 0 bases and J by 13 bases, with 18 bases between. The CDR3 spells CASSEYYSKGVGLFF. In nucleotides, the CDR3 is TGTGCCAGCAGTGAATATTACTCGAAGGGGGTAGGACTGTTTTTT.

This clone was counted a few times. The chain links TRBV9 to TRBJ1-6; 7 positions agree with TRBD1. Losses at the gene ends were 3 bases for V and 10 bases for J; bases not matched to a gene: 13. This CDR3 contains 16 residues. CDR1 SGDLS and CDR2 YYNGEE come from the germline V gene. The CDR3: CASSAPQGGVGSPLHF. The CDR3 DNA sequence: TGTGCCAGCAGCGCCCCCCAGGGGGGGGTAGGGTCACCCCTCCACTTT. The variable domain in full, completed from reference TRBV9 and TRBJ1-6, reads DSGVTQTPKHLITATGQRVTLRCSPRSGDLSVYWYQQSLDQGLQFLIQYYNGEERAKGNILERFSAQQFPDLHSELNLSSLELGDSALYFCASSAPQGGVGSPLHFGNGTRLTVT.

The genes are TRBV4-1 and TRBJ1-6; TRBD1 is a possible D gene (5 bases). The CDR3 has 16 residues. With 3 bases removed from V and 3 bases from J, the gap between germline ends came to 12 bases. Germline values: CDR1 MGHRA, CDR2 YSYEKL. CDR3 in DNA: TGCGCCAGCAGCCAGGAAGACAGCCACTATAATTCACCCCTCCACTTT. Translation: CASSQEDSHYNSPLHF.

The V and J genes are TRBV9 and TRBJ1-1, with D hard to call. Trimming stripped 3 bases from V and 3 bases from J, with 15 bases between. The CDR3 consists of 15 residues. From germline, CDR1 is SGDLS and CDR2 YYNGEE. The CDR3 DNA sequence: TGTGCCAGCAGCGAATACTCCGTCCGTGACACTGAAGCTTTCTTT. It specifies CASSEYSVRDTEAFF.

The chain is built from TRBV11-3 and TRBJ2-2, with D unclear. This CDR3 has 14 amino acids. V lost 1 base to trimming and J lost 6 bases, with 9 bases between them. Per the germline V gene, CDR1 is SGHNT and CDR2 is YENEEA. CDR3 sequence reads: CASSLGDNSGELFF. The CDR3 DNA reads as TGTGCCAGCAGCTTAGGAGACAACTCCGGGGAGCTGTTTTTT.

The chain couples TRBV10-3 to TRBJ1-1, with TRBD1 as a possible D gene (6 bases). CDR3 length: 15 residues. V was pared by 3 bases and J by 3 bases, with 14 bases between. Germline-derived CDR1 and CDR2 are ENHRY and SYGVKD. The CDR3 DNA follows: TGTGCCATCAGTGAAAAGGGGGTTGGGGACACTGAAGCTTTCTTT. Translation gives CAISEKGVGDTEAFF.

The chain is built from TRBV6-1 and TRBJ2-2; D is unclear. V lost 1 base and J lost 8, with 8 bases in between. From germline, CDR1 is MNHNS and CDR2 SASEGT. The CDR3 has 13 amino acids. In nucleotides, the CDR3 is TGTGCCAGCAGTGAAGTATTTGGAGGGGAGCTGTTTTTT. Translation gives CASSEVFGGELFF.

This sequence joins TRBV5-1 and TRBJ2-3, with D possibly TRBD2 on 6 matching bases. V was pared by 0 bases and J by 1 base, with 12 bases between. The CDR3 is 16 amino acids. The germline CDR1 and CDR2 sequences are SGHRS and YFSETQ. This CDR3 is CASSLGYSGRTDTQYF. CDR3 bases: TGCGCCAGCAGCTTGGGGTATAGCGGTCGCACAGATACGCAGTATTTT.